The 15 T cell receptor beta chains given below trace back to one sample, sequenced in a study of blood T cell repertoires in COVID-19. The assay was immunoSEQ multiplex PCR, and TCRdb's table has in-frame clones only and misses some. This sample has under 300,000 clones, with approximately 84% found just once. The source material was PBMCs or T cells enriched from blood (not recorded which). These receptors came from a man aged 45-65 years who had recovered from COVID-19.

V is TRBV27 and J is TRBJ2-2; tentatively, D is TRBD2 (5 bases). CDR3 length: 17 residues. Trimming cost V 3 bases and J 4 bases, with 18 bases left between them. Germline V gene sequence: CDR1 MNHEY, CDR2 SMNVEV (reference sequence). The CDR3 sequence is CASSFEGRVIGTGELFF. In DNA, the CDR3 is TGTGCCAGCAGTTTTGAGGGTCGAGTAATCGGCACCGGGGAGCTGTTTTTT.

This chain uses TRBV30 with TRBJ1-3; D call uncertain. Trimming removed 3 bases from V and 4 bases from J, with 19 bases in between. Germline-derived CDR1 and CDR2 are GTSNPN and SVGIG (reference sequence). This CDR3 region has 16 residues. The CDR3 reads CAWSSYYESGGNTIYF. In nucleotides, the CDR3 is TGTGCCTGGAGCTCCTATTACGAGTCCGGGGGAAACACCATATATTTT.

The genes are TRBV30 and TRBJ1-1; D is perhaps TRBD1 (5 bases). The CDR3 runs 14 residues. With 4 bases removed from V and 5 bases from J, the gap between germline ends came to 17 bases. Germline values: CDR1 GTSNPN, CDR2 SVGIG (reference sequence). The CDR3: CAWTRAGRGTEAFF. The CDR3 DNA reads TGTGCCTGGACCAGGGCCGGGAGAGGGACTGAAGCTTTCTTT. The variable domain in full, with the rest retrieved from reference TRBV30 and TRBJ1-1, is SQTIHQWPATLVQPVGSPLSLECTVEGTSNPNLYWYRQAAGRGLQLLFYSVGIGQISSEVPQNLSASRPQDRQFILSSKKLLLSDSGFYLCAWTRAGRGTEAFFGQGTRLTVV.

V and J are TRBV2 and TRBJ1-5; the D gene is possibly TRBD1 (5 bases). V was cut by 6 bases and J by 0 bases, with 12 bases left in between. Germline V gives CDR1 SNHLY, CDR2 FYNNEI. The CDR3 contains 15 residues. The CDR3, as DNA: TGTGCCAGCAGGCCCCGGGGGGATAGCAATCAGCCCCAGCATTTT. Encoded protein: CASRPRGDSNQPQHF.

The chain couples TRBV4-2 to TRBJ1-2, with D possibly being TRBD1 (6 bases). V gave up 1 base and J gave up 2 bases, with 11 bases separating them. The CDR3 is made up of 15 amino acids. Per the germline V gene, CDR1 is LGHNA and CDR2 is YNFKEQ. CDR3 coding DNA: TGTGCCAGCAGCCAAGGTCGGGGGGCGAACTATGGCTACACCTTC. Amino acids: CASSQGRGANYGYTF.

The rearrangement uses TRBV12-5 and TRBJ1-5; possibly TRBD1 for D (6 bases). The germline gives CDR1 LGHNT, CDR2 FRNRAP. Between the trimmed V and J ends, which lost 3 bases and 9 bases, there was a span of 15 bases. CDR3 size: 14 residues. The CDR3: CASGLSGGQLPQHF. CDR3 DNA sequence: TGTGCTAGTGGTTTATCCGGGGGGCAGCTGCCCCAGCATTTT.

The CDR3 spells CASSDPGEFPNTEAFF. The CDR3 DNA reads as TGTGCCAGCAGCGACCCGGGTGAGTTTCCGAACACTGAAGCTTTCTTT. The chain is built from TRBV2 and TRBJ1-1; D not certain. The CDR3 runs 16 residues. Trimming removed 6 bases from V and 1 base from J, with 18 bases in between. The germline V gene has CDR1 SNHLY and CDR2 FYNNEI.

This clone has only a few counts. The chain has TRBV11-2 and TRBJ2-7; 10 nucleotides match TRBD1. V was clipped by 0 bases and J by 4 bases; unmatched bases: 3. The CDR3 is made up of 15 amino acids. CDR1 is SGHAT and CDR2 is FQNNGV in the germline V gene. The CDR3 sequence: CASSLEGTGAYEQYF. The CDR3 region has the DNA TGTGCCAGCAGCTTAGAAGGGACAGGGGCGTACGAGCAGTACTTC.

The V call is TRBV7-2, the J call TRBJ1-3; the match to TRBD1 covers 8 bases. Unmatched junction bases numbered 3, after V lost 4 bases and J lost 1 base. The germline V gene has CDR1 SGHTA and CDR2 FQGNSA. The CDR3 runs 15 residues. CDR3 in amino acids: CASSWRQGSGNTIYF. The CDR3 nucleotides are TGTGCCAGCAGCTGGCGACAGGGGTCTGGAAACACCATATATTTT.

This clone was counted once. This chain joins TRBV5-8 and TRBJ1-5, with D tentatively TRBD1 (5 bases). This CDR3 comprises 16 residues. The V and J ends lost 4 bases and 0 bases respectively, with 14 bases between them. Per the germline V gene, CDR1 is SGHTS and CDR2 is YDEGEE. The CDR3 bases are TGTGCCAGCAGCGCGGGGCAGTTACATAGCAATCAGCCCCAGCATTTT. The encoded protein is CASSAGQLHSNQPQHF. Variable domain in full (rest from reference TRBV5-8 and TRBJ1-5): EAGVTQSPTHLIKTRGQQATLRCSPISGHTSVYWYQQALGLGLQFLLWYDEGEERNRGNFPPRFSGRQFPNYSSELNVNALELEDSALYLCASSAGQLHSNQPQHFGDGTRLSIL.

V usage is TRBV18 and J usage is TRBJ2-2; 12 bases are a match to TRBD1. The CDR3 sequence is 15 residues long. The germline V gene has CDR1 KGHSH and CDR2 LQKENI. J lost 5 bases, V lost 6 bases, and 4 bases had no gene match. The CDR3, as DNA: TGTGCCAGCTCTCGGGGACAGGGGGCAACCGGGGAGCTGTTTTTT. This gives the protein CASSRGQGATGELFF. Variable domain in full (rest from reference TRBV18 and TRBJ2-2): NAGVMQNPRHLVRRRGQEARLRCSPMKGHSHVYWYRQLPEEGLKFMVYLQKENIIDESGMPKERFSAEFPKEGPSILRIQQVVRGDSAAYFCASSRGQGATGELFFGEGSRLTVL.

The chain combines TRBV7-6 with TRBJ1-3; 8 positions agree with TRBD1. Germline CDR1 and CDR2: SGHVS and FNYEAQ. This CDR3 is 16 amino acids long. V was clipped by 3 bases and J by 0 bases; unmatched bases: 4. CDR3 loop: CASSLGQAFSGNTIYF. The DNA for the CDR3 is TGTGCCAGCAGCTTGGGACAGGCATTCTCTGGAAACACCATATATTTT.

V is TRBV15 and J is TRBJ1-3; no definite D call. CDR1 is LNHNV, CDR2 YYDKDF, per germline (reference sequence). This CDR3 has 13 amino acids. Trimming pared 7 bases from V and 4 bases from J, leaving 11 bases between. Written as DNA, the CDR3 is TGTGCCACCACCCGGGGTGCGGGAAACACCATATATTTT. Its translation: CATTRGAGNTIYF.

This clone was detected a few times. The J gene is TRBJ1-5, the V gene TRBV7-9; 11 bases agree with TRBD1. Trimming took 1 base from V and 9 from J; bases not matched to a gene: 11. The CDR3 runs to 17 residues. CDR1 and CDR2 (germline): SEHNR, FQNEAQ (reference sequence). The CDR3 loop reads CASSLEGTGGALRPQHF. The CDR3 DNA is TGTGCCAGCAGCTTAGAGGGGACAGGGGGGGCCTTGAGGCCCCAGCATTTT.

CDR3 protein: CASSSPRDRVEYEQYF. CDR3 sequence (DNA): TGCGCCAGCAGCTCCCCCCGGGACAGGGTGGAATACGAGCAGTACTTC. The genes are TRBV5-1 and TRBJ2-7; 9 bases agree with TRBD1. CDR1 and CDR2 from the germline V gene are SGHRS and YFSETQ. V shed 3 bases and J 4 bases; nucleotides not matched to a gene: 11. The CDR3 has 16 amino acids.